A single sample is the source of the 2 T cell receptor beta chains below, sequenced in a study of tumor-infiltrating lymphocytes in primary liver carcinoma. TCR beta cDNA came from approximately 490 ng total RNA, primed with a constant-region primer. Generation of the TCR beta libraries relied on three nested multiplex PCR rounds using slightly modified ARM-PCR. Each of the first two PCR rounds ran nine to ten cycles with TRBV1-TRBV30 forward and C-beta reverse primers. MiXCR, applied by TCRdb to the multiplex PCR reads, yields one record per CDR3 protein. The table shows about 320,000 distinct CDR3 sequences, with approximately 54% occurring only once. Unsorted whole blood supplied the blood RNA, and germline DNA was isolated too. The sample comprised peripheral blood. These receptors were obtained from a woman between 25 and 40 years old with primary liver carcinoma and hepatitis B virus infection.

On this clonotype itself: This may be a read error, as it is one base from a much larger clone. This chain's CDR3 is CASSPRQGFRTEAFF. CDR3 nucleotides: TGTGCCAGCAGTCCGAGACAGGGGTTTCGTACTGAAGCTTTCTTT. The chain couples TRBV6-1 to TRBJ1-1; 8 bases are a match to TRBD1. The CDR3 runs to 15 residues. Unmatched junction bases numbered 10, after V lost 5 bases and J lost 5 bases. Germline V CDR1 and CDR2: MNHNS, SASEGT.

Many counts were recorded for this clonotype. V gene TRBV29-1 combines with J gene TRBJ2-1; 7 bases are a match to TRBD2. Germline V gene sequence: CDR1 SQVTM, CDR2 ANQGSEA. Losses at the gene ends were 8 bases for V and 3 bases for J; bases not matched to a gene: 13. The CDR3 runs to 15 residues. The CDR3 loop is CSHSWGEGDYNEQFF. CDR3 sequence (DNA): TGCAGCCATTCCTGGGGGGAGGGTGACTACAATGAGCAGTTCTTC.